A selection of T cell receptor beta chains follows, all from one sample in a study of T cell responses to AZD1222 COVID-19 vaccine. Only in-frame clones appear in the TCRdb table, and some are missing; sequencing was by immunoSEQ multiplex PCR. The sample lists roughly 150,000 clones, roughly 92% occurring once. Source: peripheral blood, taken on day 0 of AZD1222 vaccination. These receptor sequences come from an adult in good health. The CDR3 runs from the conserved cysteine through the conserved F or W. The D gene is left open where the match is weak. Expanded clones are given a class, and other clones once, few, many or no size at all.

d_call	clone_size	v_call	j_call	cdr3_nt	cdr3_aa
NA	NA	TRBV30	TRBJ1-6	TGTGCCTTCACCAGAGGGGCGTATGGTTCACCCCTCCACTTT	CAFTRGAYGSPLHF
TRBD1	once	TRBV5-5	TRBJ2-7	TGTGCCAGCAGCTTGGTTGGGACAGGGGTTTCCTACGAGCAGTACTTC	CASSLVGTGVSYEQYF
NA	NA	TRBV5-4	TRBJ1-4	TGTGCCAGCAGCCCGAGTCGGGGGCCCGAAAAACTGTTTTTT	CASSPSRGPEKLFF
NA	NA	TRBV7-3	TRBJ2-2	TGTGCCAGCAGCTTAAATGGCAGGGAAACCGGGGAGCTGTTTTTT	CASSLNGRETGELFF
TRBD1	NA	TRBV24-1	TRBJ2-3	TGTGCCACCAGTGATCCTCGACAGGGTGGCACAGATACGCAGTATTTT	CATSDPRQGGTDTQYF
TRBD1	NA	TRBV2	TRBJ1-4	TGTGCCAGCAGTCAGGGGGAGGTTGAAAAACTGTTTTTT	CASSQGEVEKLFF
NA	once	TRBV5-1	TRBJ2-2	TGCGCCAGCAGCTTGGTAGGAACCGGGGAGCTGTTTTTT	CASSLVGTGELFF
TRBD2	NA	TRBV11-2	TRBJ2-7	TGTGCCAGCAGCTTAGGGGACTACCCACCGTACGAGCAGTACTTC	CASSLGDYPPYEQYF
NA	few	TRBV12-3/TRBV12-4	TRBJ2-7	TGTGCCAGCAGTTTAAAGGTGGTCGAGCAGTACTTC	CASSLKVVEQYF
TRBD1	NA	TRBV27	TRBJ1-1	TGTGCCAGCAGCCCCCTGACAGGGGTGAACACTGAAGCTTTCTTT	CASSPLTGVNTEAFF
TRBD2	NA	TRBV4-3	TRBJ2-3	TGCGCCAGCAGCCAGTCTAGCGGGGGGGACACAGATACGCAGTATTTT	CASSQSSGGDTDTQYF
NA	once	TRBV18	TRBJ1-3	TGTGCCAGCTCACCGGTACAGGGAGGCTCTGGAAACACCATATATTTT	CASSPVQGGSGNTIYF
NA	NA	TRBV5-4	TRBJ2-1	TGTGCCAGCAGCTGGACCTCGGGCTACAATGAGCAGTTCTTC	CASSWTSGYNEQFF
TRBD1	NA	TRBV7-2	TRBJ2-3	TGTGCCAGCAGCATGACAGGGTATGGCACAGATACGCAGTATTTT	CASSMTGYGTDTQYF
NA	NA	TRBV3-1/TRBV3-2	TRBJ1-1	TGTGCCAGCAGCCAAGAGGGGGCGCGGAACACTGAAGCTTTCTTT	CASSQEGARNTEAFF
TRBD1	NA	TRBV12-5	TRBJ1-2	TGTGCTAGTGGTTTGGCCACGGGACAGGGGGCGTTTACTAACTATGGCTACACCTTC	CASGLATGQGAFTNYGYTF
NA	once	TRBV5-8	TRBJ2-3	TGTGCCAGCAGCACTGCAGTCTATAGCACAGATACGCAGTATTTT	CASSTAVYSTDTQYF
NA	NA	TRBV7-2	TRBJ2-7	TGTGCCAGCAGCTTAGAGCAGGGGAGCTCCTACGAGCAGTACTTC	CASSLEQGSSYEQYF
TRBD2	NA	TRBV19	TRBJ2-1	TGTGCCAGTAGACCCTCGGGAGGTTACAATGAGCAGTTCTTC	CASRPSGGYNEQFF
NA	NA	TRBV19	TRBJ2-5	TGTGCCAGTACCTCCGGGGGGGGACAGGGAGGAAAGACCCAGTACTTC	CASTSGGGQGGKTQYF
NA	few	TRBV29-1	TRBJ1-1	TGCAGCGTTGTAAGAAGGGCAGGGCGTCTGAACACTGAAGCTTTCTTT	CSVVRRAGRLNTEAFF
NA	NA	TRBV19	TRBJ1-4	TGTGCCAGTAGTTCGAAGTCCCCGGCCGGAGTCCTGTTTTTT	CASSSKSPAGVLFF
NA	NA	TRBV3-1/TRBV3-2	TRBJ1-1	TGTGCCAGCAGCCTCCTTAACACCCAAGCGAACACTGAAGCTTTCTTT	CASSLLNTQANTEAFF
NA	NA	TRBV6-6	TRBJ1-2	TGTGCCAGCAGTTACGAAGGGCGAGCTAACTATGGCTACACCTTC	CASSYEGRANYGYTF
NA	NA	TRBV6-5	TRBJ2-7	TGTGCCAGCAGCGGGCGGGGTGACTCCTCCTACGAGCAGTACTTC	CASSGRGDSSYEQYF
NA	NA	TRBV5-1	TRBJ2-5	TGCGCCAGCAGCTTAACAGGGTACCAAGAGACCCAGTACTTC	CASSLTGYQETQYF
NA	once	TRBV7-9	TRBJ1-4	TGTGCCAGCACCCGGTCTGGGCCGAATGAAAAACTGTTTTTT	CASTRSGPNEKLFF
NA	once	TRBV5-5	TRBJ1-4	TGTGCCAGCAGCTTGGTGGGTTGGCAGCCTAATGAAAAACTGTTTTTT	CASSLVGWQPNEKLFF